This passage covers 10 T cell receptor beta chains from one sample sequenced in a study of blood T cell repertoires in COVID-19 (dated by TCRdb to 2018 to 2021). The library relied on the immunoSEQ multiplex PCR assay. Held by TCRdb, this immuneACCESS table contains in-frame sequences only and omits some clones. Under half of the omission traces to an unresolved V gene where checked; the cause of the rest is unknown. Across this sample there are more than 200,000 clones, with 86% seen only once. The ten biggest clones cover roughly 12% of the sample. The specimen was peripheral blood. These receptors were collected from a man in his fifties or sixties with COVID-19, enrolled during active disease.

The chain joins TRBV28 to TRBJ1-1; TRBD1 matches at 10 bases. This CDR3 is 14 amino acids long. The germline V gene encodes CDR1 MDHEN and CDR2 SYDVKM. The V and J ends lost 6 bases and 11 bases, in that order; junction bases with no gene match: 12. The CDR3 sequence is CASRPGQGTFFAFF. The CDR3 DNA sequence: TGTGCCAGCAGACCGGGACAGGGGACTTTTTTTGCTTTCTTT.

CDR3 amino acids: CASSYGGNNQPQHF. In DNA, the CDR3 is TGTGCCAGTAGTTATGGGGGCAACAATCAGCCCCAGCATTTT. The V gene is TRBV19, the J gene TRBJ1-5, with D tentatively TRBD1 (6 bases). The CDR3 consists of 14 residues. CDR1 and CDR2 (germline): LNHDA, SQIVND (reference sequence). The germline V and J ends were trimmed by 5 bases and 3 bases, with 11 bases remaining between them.

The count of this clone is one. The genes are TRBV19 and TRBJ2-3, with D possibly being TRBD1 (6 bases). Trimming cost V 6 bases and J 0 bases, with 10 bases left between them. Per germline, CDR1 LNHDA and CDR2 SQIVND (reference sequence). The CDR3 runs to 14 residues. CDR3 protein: CASRTQGSTDTQYF. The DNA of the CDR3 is TGTGCCAGTAGAACACAGGGTAGCACAGATACGCAGTATTTT.

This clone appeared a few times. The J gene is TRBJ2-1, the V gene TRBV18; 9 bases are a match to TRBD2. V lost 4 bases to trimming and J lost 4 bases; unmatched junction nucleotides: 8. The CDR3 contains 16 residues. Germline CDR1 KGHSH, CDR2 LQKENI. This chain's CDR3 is CASSRTLAGTYNEQFF. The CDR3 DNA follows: TGTGCCAGCTCACGAACCCTAGCGGGGACTTACAATGAGCAGTTCTTC.

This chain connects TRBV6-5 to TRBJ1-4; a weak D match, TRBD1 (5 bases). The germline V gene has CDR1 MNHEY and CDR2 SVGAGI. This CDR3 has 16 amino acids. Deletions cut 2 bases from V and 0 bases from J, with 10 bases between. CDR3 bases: TGTGCCAGCAGTTACGGGGCAGGACCAACTAATGAAAAACTGTTTTTT. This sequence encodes CASSYGAGPTNEKLFF.

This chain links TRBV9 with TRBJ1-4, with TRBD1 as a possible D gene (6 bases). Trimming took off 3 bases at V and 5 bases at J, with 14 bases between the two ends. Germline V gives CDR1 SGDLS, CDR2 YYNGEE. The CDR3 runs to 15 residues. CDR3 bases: TGTGCCAGCAGCGGCCGAGGGACACCGAATGAAAAACTGTTTTTT. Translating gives CASSGRGTPNEKLFF.

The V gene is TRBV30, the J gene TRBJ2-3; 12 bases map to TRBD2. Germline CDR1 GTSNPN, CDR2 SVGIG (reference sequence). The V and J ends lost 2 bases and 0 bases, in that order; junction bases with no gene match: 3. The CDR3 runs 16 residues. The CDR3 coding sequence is TGTGCCTGGAGTCTTGGGACTAGCGGGAGCACAGATACGCAGTATTTT. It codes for CAWSLGTSGSTDTQYF.

The CDR3 DNA follows: TGTGCCAGCAGCTTTGGAGGGGAAATGAACACTGAAGCTTTCTTT. It translates to CASSFGGEMNTEAFF. The chain has TRBV5-4 and TRBJ1-1, with D perhaps TRBD1 (5 bases). Trimming pared 2 bases from V and 0 bases from J, leaving 11 bases between. CDR1 and CDR2 from the germline V gene are SGHNT and YYREEE (reference sequence). The CDR3 covers 15 residues.

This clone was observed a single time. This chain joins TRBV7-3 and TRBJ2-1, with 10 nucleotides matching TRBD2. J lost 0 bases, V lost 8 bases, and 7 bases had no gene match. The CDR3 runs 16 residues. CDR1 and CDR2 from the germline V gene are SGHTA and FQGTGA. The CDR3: CASGTSGASSYNEQFF. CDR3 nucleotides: TGTGCCAGCGGTACTAGCGGGGCCAGCTCCTACAATGAGCAGTTCTTC. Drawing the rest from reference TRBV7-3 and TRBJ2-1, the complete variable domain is GAGVSQTPSNKVTEKGKYVELRCDPISGHTALYWYRQSLGQGPEFLIYFQGTGAADDSGLPNDRFFAVRPEGSVSTLKIQRTERGDSAVYLCASGTSGASSYNEQFFGPGTRLTVL.

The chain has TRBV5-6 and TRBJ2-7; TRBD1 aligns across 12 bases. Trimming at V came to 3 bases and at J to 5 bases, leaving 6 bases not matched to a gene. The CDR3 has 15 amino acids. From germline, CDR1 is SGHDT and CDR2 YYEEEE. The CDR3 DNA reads TGTGCCAGCAGCTCCGGGACAGGGGGCTTCCACGAGCAGTACTTC. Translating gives CASSSGTGGFHEQYF.